This T cell receptor beta chain was identified in a study of T cells after yellow fever vaccination. V gave up 6 bases and J gave up 3 bases, with 14 bases separating them. This CDR3 spans 14 amino acids. The V gene's germline CDR1 is SQVTM and CDR2 ANQGSEA. Researchers made TCR cDNA using 5'RACE template switching, and this step added a universal primer site and UMIs. Each CDR3 protein gets one entry after TCRdb re-called the 5' RACE reads with MiXCR. This table holds 60,000 to 75,000 distinct CDR3 sequences, around 7% found once. This clonotype was picked up many times. Its antigen remains unidentified. Whole-study results and caveats: Within FACS-sorted repertoires, abundant clonotypes contaminating from the bulk population could be present. Most primary-vaccination clones recurred post-booster (approximately 95% CD4, around 86% CD8).

J is TRBJ1-4 and V is TRBV29-1; no clear D. This receptor was taken from a man younger than 35 who received the YFV17D yellow fever vaccine. This sample comprised CD8+ T cells sorted from PBMCs, obtained 35 to 50 days after the first yellow fever vaccination. CDR3 protein: CSVRLVGSNEKLFF. DNA for the CDR3: TGCAGCGTCCGCTTGGTGGGTTCTAATGAAAAACTGTTTTTT.